This T cell receptor beta chain was identified during a study of blood T cell repertoires in COVID-19. Profiled with immunoSEQ multiplex PCR; TCRdb holds only in-frame clones, not every one. The sample shows 300,000 to 400,000 clones, around 90% of them seen only once. The CDR3 covers 14 residues. Germline V gene data show CDR1 as SGHRS and CDR2 as YFSETQ. Trimming removed 2 bases at V and 4 bases at J, with 12 bases between. The count of this clone is one. The clonotype originates from a woman under 30 who had recovered from COVID-19. The rearrangement uses TRBV5-1 and TRBJ1-2; no definite D call. The sample was peripheral blood. This chain's CDR3 is CASSFGEEFYGYTF. For the CDR3, the DNA is TGCGCCAGCAGCTTTGGGGAGGAGTTCTATGGCTACACCTTC. Combining the CDR3 with reference TRBV5-1 and TRBJ1-2 gives the whole variable domain KAGVTQTPRYLIKTRGQQVTLSCSPISGHRSVSWYQQTPGQGLQFLFEYFSETQRNKGNFPGRFSGRQFSNSRSEMNVSTLELGDSALYLCASSFGEEFYGYTFGSGTRLTVV.